These 31 T cell receptor beta chains share one sample of origin, sequenced in a study of T-cell memory formation after mild COVID-19. TCRdb reanalysed the 5' RACE reads using MiXCR and keeps one entry per CDR3 protein. The profile covers about 350,000 distinct CDR3 sequences, with roughly 13% appearing a single time and 22% taken by the ten largest. The sequenced material came from PBMCs or a T cell subset sorted from them (not recorded which). These receptors all come from a man aged 18 to 30 who had mild COVID-19 (a few samples of this study predate the infection). Cell type and time point are not known.

This clonotype has a handful of counts. The genes are TRBV6-2 or TRBV6-3 and TRBJ1-5; perhaps TRBD1 as D (5 bases). Germline loops: CDR1 MNHEY, CDR2 SVGEGT. Trimming stripped 1 base from V and 1 base from J, with 8 bases between. The CDR3 covers 15 residues. The CDR3 DNA is TGTGCCAGCAGTTACTTAACAGGAAGCAATCAGCCCCAGCATTTT. This sequence encodes CASSYLTGSNQPQHF.

The chain links TRBV4-3 to TRBJ2-2; D uncertain. Germline CDR1 and CDR2: LGHNA and YSLEER. This CDR3 spans 14 amino acids. V was trimmed by 1 base and J by 4 bases, leaving 7 bases between them. CDR3 in DNA: TGCGCCAGCAGCCAAGCGGTAGTCACCGGGGAGCTGTTTTTT. It codes for CASSQAVVTGELFF.

This clonotype was detected only a few times. The chain employs TRBV5-1 and TRBJ2-7, with 7 bases fitting TRBD2. V trimming: 3 bases; J trimming: 6 bases; junction bases outside the gene matches: 12. Germline-derived CDR1 and CDR2 are SGHRS and YFSETQ. This CDR3 contains 15 residues. The CDR3: CASSSAGERLREQYF. CDR3 DNA: TGCGCCAGCAGCTCGGCGGGGGAACGGCTACGCGAGCAGTACTTC.

This clonotype occurred many times. The V and J genes are TRBV7-2 and TRBJ2-5; 7 nucleotides match TRBD2. CDR3 length equals 11 residues. Trimming at V came to 8 bases and at J to 11 bases, leaving 8 bases not matched to a gene. Germline V gene lookup returns CDR1 SGHTA and CDR2 FQGNSA. The CDR3 loop reads CASGTSADQYF. In DNA form, the CDR3 reads TGTGCCAGCGGAACTAGCGCCGATCAGTACTTC.

There are a few counts of this clonotype. The V and J genes are TRBV20-1 and TRBJ1-2, with D uncertain. Trimming stripped 1 base from V and 8 bases from J, with 14 bases between. The CDR3 has 13 residues. Germline lookup yields CDR1 DFQATT and CDR2 SNEGSKA (reference sequence). The CDR3 spells CSARVGRPMGYTF. CDR3 in DNA: TGCAGTGCTAGAGTAGGCAGGCCTATGGGCTACACCTTC.

This clonotype was picked up many times. The gene calls are TRBV7-3 and TRBJ2-1; 14 bases map to TRBD2. Looked up from germline, CDR1 is SGHTA and CDR2 is FQGTGA. The trim removed 5 bases at V and 9 bases at J, leaving 18 bases unmatched. The CDR3 sequence is 19 residues long. DNA for the CDR3: TGTGCCAGCAGCCCGAAACCCCCGACTAGCGGGGGGGTAGGGAGTGAGCAGTTCTTC. This translates into CASSPKPPTSGGVGSEQFF.

The chain links TRBV5-1 to TRBJ1-5; a possible D gene is TRBD1 (5 bases). This CDR3 comprises 15 residues. Germline loops: CDR1 SGHRS, CDR2 YFSETQ. The ends were cut back, 4 bases at V and 0 bases at J, with 11 bases in the middle. This CDR3 is CASSTGTASNQPQHF. The CDR3 DNA follows: TGCGCCAGCAGCACCGGGACGGCTAGCAATCAGCCCCAGCATTTT.

This clonotype has ten or more counts. This chain joins TRBV7-3 and TRBJ1-1; D perhaps matches TRBD1 (5 bases). CDR1 is SGHTA, CDR2 FQGTGA, per germline. This CDR3 comprises 15 residues. V was pared by 4 bases and J by 1 base, with 13 bases between. The CDR3 nucleotides read TGTGCCAGCAGCTGGTCCCCAGGGAGGAACACTGAAGCTTTCTTT. This encodes CASSWSPGRNTEAFF.

The chain employs TRBV6-6 and TRBJ2-7; D call uncertain. Germline V CDR1 and CDR2: MNHNY, SVGAGI (reference sequence). V lost 2 bases and J lost 2, with 10 bases in between. The CDR3 spans 14 residues. CDR3 nucleotides: TGTGCCAGCAGTTACGGGCCCCCTACCTACGAGCAGTACTTC. Amino acids: CASSYGPPTYEQYF.

This sequence joins TRBV12-3 or TRBV12-4 and TRBJ1-6; tentatively, D is TRBD1 (5 bases). V lost 3 bases to trimming and J lost 14 bases, with 14 bases between them. The CDR3 is 13 residues long. CDR3 coding DNA: TGTGCCAGCAGTTTCTCTTGGGGACGGGCCCTCCACTTT. It codes for CASSFSWGRALHF.

This clonotype showed up just a few times. This chain uses TRBV20-1 with TRBJ2-3; no clear D. This CDR3 comprises 12 residues. From germline, CDR1 is DFQATT and CDR2 SNEGSKA (reference sequence). V lost 4 bases to trimming and J lost 2 bases, with 7 bases between them. The chain's CDR3 is CSANHYTDTQYF. In DNA form, the CDR3 reads TGCAGTGCTAATCATTACACAGATACGCAGTATTTT.

The J gene is TRBJ2-2, the V gene TRBV5-1; D ambiguous. The V end was cut by 1 base, the J end by 0 bases, with 10 bases between. CDR1 SGHRS and CDR2 YFSETQ come from the germline V gene. The CDR3 totals 16 residues. CDR3 sequence reads: CASSLPSSANTGELFF. The CDR3 DNA sequence: TGCGCCAGCAGCTTGCCCAGCAGCGCGAACACCGGGGAGCTGTTTTTT. The whole variable domain, filled in from reference TRBV5-1 and TRBJ2-2, reads KAGVTQTPRYLIKTRGQQVTLSCSPISGHRSVSWYQQTPGQGLQFLFEYFSETQRNKGNFPGRFSGRQFSNSRSEMNVSTLELGDSALYLCASSLPSSANTGELFFGEGSRLTVL.

The chain combines TRBV5-5 with TRBJ1-1; D call uncertain. V lost 0 bases, J lost 6 bases, and 6 bases lay in between. CDR3 length: 12 amino acids. Germline loops: CDR1 SGHKS, CDR2 YYEKEE (reference sequence). CDR3 protein: CASSLEKAEAFF. In DNA form, the CDR3 reads TGTGCCAGCAGCTTGGAGAAGGCTGAAGCTTTCTTT. Using reference TRBV5-5 and TRBJ1-1 for the parts outside the CDR3, the full variable domain is DAGVTQSPTHLIKTRGQQVTLRCSPISGHKSVSWYQQVLGQGPQFIFQYYEKEERGRGNFPDRFSARQFPNYSSELNVNALLLGDSALYLCASSLEKAEAFFGQGTRLTVV.

This clonotype was observed a few times. CDR3 nucleotide sequence: TGTGCCAGCAGCCAAGATACAGGGCTGCATGGCTACACCTTC. Its translation is CASSQDTGLHGYTF. The chain is built from TRBV4-2 and TRBJ1-2, with D tentatively TRBD1 (6 bases). The CDR3 loop spans 14 amino acids. Germline lookup yields CDR1 LGHNA and CDR2 YNFKEQ. V was pared by 0 bases and J by 6 bases, with 11 bases between.

This chain uses TRBV7-9 with TRBJ1-1; D is unresolved. Trimming cost V 2 bases and J 1 base, with 8 bases left between them. The CDR3 sequence is 14 residues long. From germline, CDR1 is SEHNR and CDR2 FQNEAQ (reference sequence). The CDR3 reads CASSLLQSNTEAFF. As DNA, the CDR3 is TGTGCCAGCAGCTTATTGCAGTCGAACACTGAAGCTTTCTTT.

At least ten counts were recorded for this clonotype. The chain combines TRBV20-1 with TRBJ2-7, with D unresolved. The CDR3 covers 13 residues. The V gene lost 6 bases and the J gene lost 2 bases, with 14 bases spanning the gap. Germline CDR1 reads DFQATT; CDR2 reads SNEGSKA (reference sequence). The DNA of the CDR3 is TGCAGTGCCCTCGGCAGAGCTGCCTACGAGCAGTACTTC. Translating gives CSALGRAAYEQYF.

There are a few counts of this clonotype. V usage is TRBV6-5 and J usage is TRBJ2-7; 9 positions match TRBD2. The V and J ends lost 2 bases and 2 bases, in that order; junction bases with no gene match: 10. In germline, CDR1 is MNHEY, CDR2 SVGAGI. The CDR3 is 17 residues long. As DNA, the CDR3 is TGTGCCAGCAGTTACCCCCAGGCGGCGGGGGGGCCCTACGAGCAGTACTTC. It encodes CASSYPQAAGGPYEQYF.

This clonotype appeared a few times. The CDR3 region has the DNA TGTGCCAGCAGTGACGGAGGCTACGAGCAGTACTTC. This codes for CASSDGGYEQYF. This chain connects TRBV12-3 or TRBV12-4 to TRBJ2-7, with a weak D call TRBD2 (5 bases). CDR3 length equals 12 residues. V lost 5 bases to trimming and J lost 3 bases, with 8 bases between them.

This clonotype was seen ten or more times. The chain is built from TRBV5-1 and TRBJ2-1; 8 nucleotides match TRBD1. The CDR3 consists of 14 residues. Germline-derived CDR1 and CDR2 are SGHRS and YFSETQ. Trimming removed 0 bases from V and 9 bases from J; junction bases left unmatched: 5. CDR3 amino acids: CASSLVGQDGEQFF. The DNA for the CDR3 is TGCGCCAGCAGCTTGGTGGGACAGGACGGTGAGCAGTTCTTC. Based on the CDR3 plus reference TRBV5-1 and TRBJ2-1, the full variable domain is KAGVTQTPRYLIKTRGQQVTLSCSPISGHRSVSWYQQTPGQGLQFLFEYFSETQRNKGNFPGRFSGRQFSNSRSEMNVSTLELGDSALYLCASSLVGQDGEQFFGPGTRLTVL.

In its sample, this clonotype was seen many times. The rearrangement uses TRBV5-8 and TRBJ2-7; 7 bases are shared with TRBD1. Per the germline V gene, CDR1 is SGHTS and CDR2 is YDEGEE. The J segment lost 2 bases and the V segment lost 7 bases, leaving 9 bases of the junction unmatched. This CDR3 is 14 amino acids long. Here the CDR3 DNA reads TGTGCCAGCGCCCATCCACAGGGGACCTACGAGCAGTACTTC. Translation gives CASAHPQGTYEQYF.

This clonotype was found a few times. The chain joins TRBV28 to TRBJ1-6; D call uncertain. CDR3 length: 16 amino acids. CDR1 is MDHEN and CDR2 is SYDVKM in the germline V gene. V was clipped by 4 bases and J by 4 bases, with 14 bases between them. CDR3 in amino acids: CASSSGAAIYNSPLHF. Written as DNA, the CDR3 is TGTGCCAGCAGTTCGGGAGCAGCAATTTATAATTCACCCCTCCACTTT.

This clonotype appeared a single time. The chain carries TRBV2 and TRBJ2-7, with D possibly being TRBD1 (5 bases). The CDR3 consists of 12 residues. Germline V CDR1 and CDR2: SNHLY, FYNNEI. The V and J ends lost 3 bases and 6 bases respectively, with 9 bases between them. The CDR3 loop is CASSDRVSEQYF. The CDR3 nucleotides are TGTGCCAGCAGTGACAGGGTATCCGAGCAGTACTTC.

This clonotype appeared a few times. The chain links TRBV4-3 to TRBJ2-7; no clear D. This CDR3 contains 13 residues. V lost 4 bases, J lost 3 bases, and 10 bases lay in between. Germline V gives CDR1 LGHNA, CDR2 YSLEER. This CDR3 is CASSPNLGYEQYF. Here the CDR3 DNA reads TGCGCCAGCAGCCCCAACCTCGGCTACGAGCAGTACTTC.

This rearrangement joins TRBV11-3 to TRBJ2-1, with D possibly TRBD1 on 6 matching bases. The CDR3 length is 13 residues. Germline V gene sequence: CDR1 SGHNT, CDR2 YENEEA. The V gene lost 5 bases and the J gene lost 6 bases, with 11 bases spanning the gap. CDR3 residues: CASSPSGVNEQFF. The CDR3 bases are TGTGCCAGCAGCCCCTCAGGGGTCAATGAGCAGTTCTTC.

In this sample, this clonotype turned up a few times. This sequence joins TRBV7-2 and TRBJ1-2; no firm D call. The CDR3 spans 15 residues. Trimming cost V 1 base and J 0 bases, with 9 bases left between them. Germline lookup yields CDR1 SGHTA and CDR2 FQGNSA. The CDR3 DNA is TGTGCCAGCAGCTTAGTTGTCAGAACTAACTATGGCTACACCTTC. It specifies CASSLVVRTNYGYTF.

The chain combines TRBV4-1 with TRBJ2-7; D may be TRBD1 or TRBD2 (5 bases each). The CDR3 is made up of 14 amino acids. Germline V CDR1 and CDR2: MGHRA, YSYEKL. V lost 4 bases and J lost 2, with 12 bases in between. The CDR3 DNA sequence: TGCGCCAGCAGCCGGGGGACGGGAACCTACGAGCAGTACTTC. The encoded protein is CASSRGTGTYEQYF.

The rearrangement uses TRBV6-6 and TRBJ2-3, with TRBD2 as a possible D gene (5 bases). The CDR3 runs 12 residues. V gave up 10 bases and J gave up 1 base, with 9 bases separating them. CDR1 MNHNY and CDR2 SVGAGI come from the germline V gene (reference sequence). The CDR3 here is CATSRGTDTQYF. In DNA, the CDR3 is TGTGCCACCTCGCGGGGCACAGATACGCAGTATTTT.

This clonotype came up a few times. The J gene is TRBJ2-7, the V gene TRBV6-2 or TRBV6-3, with D unresolved. The V end was cut by 8 bases, the J end by 2 bases, with 10 bases between. Germline CDR1 MNHEY, CDR2 SVGEGT. This CDR3 is 12 amino acids long. The CDR3, as DNA: TGTGCCAGCGGGGATAATCCCTACGAGCAGTACGTC. This sequence encodes CASGDNPYEQYV.

The chain combines TRBV30 with TRBJ1-1; D not resolved. V shed 6 bases and J shed 1 base, with 6 bases lying between them. Germline V gene sequence: CDR1 GTSNPN, CDR2 SVGIG (reference sequence). The CDR3 has 11 residues. Here the CDR3 DNA reads TGTGCCTGCACCTCGAACACTGAAGCTTTCTTT. Protein sequence: CACTSNTEAFF.

There are many counts of this clonotype. The chain employs TRBV5-1 and TRBJ2-1, with D uncertain. Looked up from germline, CDR1 is SGHRS and CDR2 is YFSETQ. Trimming stripped 6 bases from V and 8 bases from J, with 15 bases between. CDR3 length equals 13 residues. The CDR3 sequence is CASKIAHWDEQFF. Written as DNA, the CDR3 is TGCGCCAGCAAAATCGCCCATTGGGATGAGCAGTTCTTC.

This chain joins TRBV4-1 and TRBJ1-3; TRBD1 matches 9 bases. The CDR3 has 18 residues. The germline V gene encodes CDR1 MGHRA and CDR2 YSYEKL. The trim removed 4 bases at V and 0 bases at J, leaving 10 bases unmatched. The CDR3, as DNA: TGCGCCAGCAGCCCCCCCCGGGACAGGGATTACTCTGGAAACACCATATATTTT. Amino acid sequence: CASSPPRDRDYSGNTIYF.